These T cell receptor beta chains were read from a single sample in a study of T-cell memory formation after mild COVID-19. TCRdb reprocessed the 5' RACE reads via MiXCR and lists one record per CDR3 protein. The top ten clones hold 2.4% of a sample with about 200,000 distinct CDR3 sequences, about 16% of them seen once. The sequencing input was PBMCs or a T cell subset sorted from them (not recorded which). The receptors come from an adult woman who had mild COVID-19 (a few samples of this study predate the infection). Cell type and time point are not known. Each CDR3 is given with its conserved first and last residue. The D gene is left open where the match is weak. Clone sizes are given selectively: once, few, many, or a class where the clone is expanded.

d_gene,j_gene,abundance,v_gene,CDR3aa,CDR3nt
TRBD2,TRBJ2-7,few,TRBV20-1,CSARDLRAGDDEQYF,TGCAGTGCTAGAGATCTCCGAGCGGGAGATGACGAGCAGTACTTC
TRBD1,TRBJ2-3,few,TRBV10-3,CAISDKGAPTFGTQYF,TGTGCCATCAGTGATAAGGGGGCGCCCACATTTGGTACGCAGTATTTT
NA,TRBJ2-7,few,TRBV10-1,CASREPSLVGHEQYF,TGCGCCAGCAGGGAGCCGTCACTTGTGGGGCACGAGCAGTACTTC
NA,TRBJ1-1,few,TRBV12-3/TRBV12-4,CASSSPYTEAFF,TGTGCCAGCAGTTCCCCATACACTGAAGCTTTCTTT
TRBD1,TRBJ2-5,few,TRBV12-3/TRBV12-4,CASRSGTAYQETQYF,TGTGCCAGCAGATCCGGGACAGCGTACCAAGAGACCCAGTACTTC
NA,TRBJ1-2,NA,TRBV7-9,CASSTTYDGYTF,TGTGCCAGCAGCACAACTTACGATGGCTACACCTTC
TRBD2,TRBJ2-5,many,TRBV7-7,CASSLAGGPETQYF,TGTGCTAGCAGCTTAGCGGGAGGGCCGGAGACCCAGTACTTC
TRBD2,TRBJ2-1,many,TRBV5-1,CASSLELAAGANEQFF,TGCGCCAGCAGCTTGGAATTAGCAGCGGGGGCAAATGAGCAGTTCTTC
TRBD1,TRBJ1-2,NA,TRBV12-3/TRBV12-4,CASSSDRGSANYGYTF,TGTGCCAGCAGCTCGGACAGGGGGTCGGCTAACTATGGCTACACCTTC
NA,TRBJ1-6,NA,TRBV7-3,CASSLRGRTLGNSPLHF,TGTGCCAGCAGCTTAAGGGGACGAACACTAGGGAATTCACCCCTCCACTTT
TRBD2,TRBJ2-1,few,TRBV6-5,CASRRTSYPNEQFF,TGTGCCAGCAGACGGACTAGTTACCCCAATGAGCAGTTCTTC
TRBD1,TRBJ2-1,few,TRBV6-2/TRBV6-3,CASSQHPGQTPYNEQFF,TGTGCCAGCAGCCAACATCCGGGACAGACCCCCTACAATGAGCAGTTCTTC
NA,TRBJ1-5,NA,TRBV12-3/TRBV12-4,CASSTGHRYSNQPQHF,TGTGCCAGCAGCACAGGGCATCGCTATAGCAATCAGCCCCAGCATTTT
NA,TRBJ1-3,few,TRBV4-3,CASSQDGQGDSTIYF,TGCGCCAGCAGCCAAGATGGTCAGGGAGATAGCACCATATATTTT
TRBD1,TRBJ1-2,few,TRBV12-3/TRBV12-4,CASSFYGTGDGYTF,TGTGCCAGCAGTTTTTACGGGACAGGTGATGGCTACACCTTC
NA,TRBJ1-2,NA,TRBV5-6,CASSRDRAGYTF,TGTGCCAGCAGCCGGGATAGGGCCGGCTACACCTTC
NA,TRBJ2-1,few,TRBV4-2,CASSQRDGDSNEQFF,TGTGCCAGCAGCCAACGGGACGGGGACTCAAATGAGCAGTTCTTC
TRBD1,TRBJ2-3,NA,TRBV5-4,CASSHPGQGGKDTQYF,TGTGCCAGCAGCCATCCAGGACAGGGGGGAAAAGATACGCAGTATTTT
NA,TRBJ1-1,few,TRBV5-1,CASSLEGAGDFF,TGCGCCAGCAGCTTGGAAGGGGCGGGTGATTTCTTT
TRBD1,TRBJ2-2,once,TRBV5-1,CASSERTGWTGELFF,TGCGCCAGCAGCGAGAGGACAGGGTGGACCGGGGAGCTGTTTTTT
NA,TRBJ2-1,NA,TRBV7-2,CASSPKPGQKYNEQFF,TGTGCCAGCAGCCCCAAGCCGGGACAAAAATACAATGAGCAGTTCTTC
NA,TRBJ2-5,NA,TRBV20-1,CSGLLKTQYF,TGCAGTGGGCTTTTGAAAACCCAGTACTTC
NA,TRBJ1-2,few,TRBV6-5,CASSYETGRGYGYTF,TGTGCCAGCAGTTACGAAACAGGGAGAGGCTATGGCTACACCTTC
NA,TRBJ2-4,NA,TRBV5-6,CASSLGRQGQNIQYF,TGTGCCAGCAGCTTGGGCCGCCAGGGCCAAAACATTCAGTACTTC
TRBD1,TRBJ1-5,NA,TRBV15,CATRNTGQGPRGNQPQHF,TGTGCCACCCGCAACACGGGACAGGGCCCCAGGGGCAATCAGCCCCAGCATTTT
NA,TRBJ1-5,NA,TRBV6-1,CASRVRTWGNQPQHF,TGTGCCAGCAGAGTGCGGACATGGGGCAATCAGCCCCAGCATTTT
NA,TRBJ2-1,few,TRBV2,CASRIQGIANNEQFF,TGTGCCAGCAGGATTCAAGGGATCGCAAACAATGAGCAGTTCTTC
NA,TRBJ2-1,NA,TRBV20-1,CSATRESSYNEQFF,TGCAGTGCTACTAGGGAGAGCTCCTACAATGAGCAGTTCTTC
NA,TRBJ2-7,NA,TRBV9,CASSVGGTAVFYEQYF,TGTGCCAGCAGCGTAGGCGGAACAGCCGTTTTCTACGAGCAGTACTTC
TRBD2,TRBJ2-1,many,TRBV24-1,CATSAGRLALGGNNEQFF,TGTGCCACCAGTGCCGGAAGACTAGCTCTTGGCGGAAACAATGAGCAGTTCTTC
TRBD2,TRBJ2-5,few,TRBV25-1,CASSGDSGGEETQYF,TGTGCCAGCAGTGGGGACTCCGGGGGGGAAGAGACCCAGTACTTC
NA,TRBJ2-5,few,TRBV25-1,CASSSDLPGETQYF,TGTGCCAGCAGTTCGGACCTTCCGGGGGAGACCCAGTACTTC
NA,TRBJ2-3,NA,TRBV2,CASRLLATSTDTQYF,TGTGCCAGCCGATTGTTAGCGACGAGCACAGATACGCAGTATTTT
NA,TRBJ2-1,few,TRBV7-2,CASSPRSGEQFF,TGTGCCAGCAGCCCTCGCTCGGGTGAGCAGTTCTTC
NA,TRBJ1-2,NA,TRBV2,CASSLTDYYGYTF,TGTGCCAGCAGTCTGACAGACTACTATGGCTACACCTTC
NA,TRBJ2-3,NA,TRBV5-1,CASSLRAPTDTQYF,TGCGCCAGCAGCTTGAGGGCTCCCACAGATACGCAGTATTTT
TRBD1,TRBJ1-5,few,TRBV20-1,CSASRQGSNQPQHF,TGCAGTGCTTCCAGACAGGGTAGCAATCAGCCCCAGCATTTT
NA,TRBJ2-3,NA,TRBV6-5,CASSEIAGDTQYF,TGTGCCAGCTCAGAGATCGCGGGAGATACGCAGTATTTT
NA,TRBJ2-7,few,TRBV20-1,CSARVQGRFGEQYF,TGCAGTGCTAGAGTACAAGGGCGGTTCGGCGAGCAGTACTTC
NA,TRBJ1-1,NA,TRBV18,CASSPGTENTEAFF,TGTGCCAGCTCACCTGGGACCGAGAACACTGAAGCTTTCTTT
NA,TRBJ1-1,NA,TRBV12-3/TRBV12-4,CASSFIVDTEAFF,TGTGCCAGCAGTTTTATAGTAGACACTGAAGCTTTCTTT
NA,TRBJ2-5,once,TRBV7-3,CASSRTGGASETQYF,TGTGCCAGCAGCCGGACGGGTGGGGCTAGCGAGACCCAGTACTTC